This T cell receptor beta chain originates from a study of T-cell reconstitution after alpha-beta-depleted transplantation in children. V lost 3 bases, J lost 0 bases, and 6 bases stayed unmatched. Germline-derived CDR1 and CDR2 are DFQATT and SNEGSKA (reference sequence). The CDR3 runs 15 residues. Using unique molecular identifiers, the investigators prepared the TCRbeta library. TCRdb ran MiXCR on the PCR reads and lists one entry per CDR3 protein. The sample consists of some 390,000 distinct CDR3 sequences, 20% of them appearing once. The chain recombines TRBV20-1 with TRBJ2-3, with TRBD2 matching over 7 bases. The material was PBMCs from the stem cell graft donor, obtained from the stem cell graft. This TCR derives from a human donor who donated a stem cell graft to a child with acute myeloid leukemia. The CDR3 spells CSASKASGSTDTQYF. Written as DNA, the CDR3 is TGCAGTGCTAGCAAGGCTAGCGGTAGCACAGATACGCAGTATTTT.